Below are 25 T cell receptor beta chains sequenced from a single sample in a study of HIV-infected patients and healthy controls. cDNA was made from 500 ng RNA using alpha and beta constant primers. Using multiplexing indices, alpha and beta chain libraries were generated apart by chain-specific third strand synthesis. TCRdb passed the 5' RACE reads through MiXCR, listing each CDR3 protein once. This sample yields 8,500 to 11,000 distinct CDR3 sequences, of which roughly 8% are seen a single time; about 4% belongs to the top ten. All unsorted peripheral T cells were captured because whole blood was used without fractionation. The specimen was blood. These receptors came from an adult in good health.

This clonotype is classed as medium-sized. The CDR3 DNA sequence: TGTGCCAGCAGCCCTAGGGTCACGAACACTGAAGCTTTCTTT. Protein product: CASSPRVTNTEAFF. V usage is TRBV5-4 and J usage is TRBJ1-1, with unresolved D. CDR3 length equals 14 residues. Trimming took 4 bases from V and 1 from J, leaving 11 bases between them. Germline V CDR1 and CDR2: SGHNT, YYREEE (reference sequence).

This clonotype turned up a few times. This chain uses TRBV21-1 with TRBJ2-6; TRBD1 is the table's D call, not checked against the DNA. TRBV21-1 is a known pseudogene. CDR3 size: 17 residues. For the CDR3, the DNA is TGTGCCAGCAGAGGGACAGGCGACAACTCTGGGGCCAACGTCCTGACTTTC. Translated: CASRGTGDNSGANVLTF.

This chain joins TRBV6-5 and TRBJ2-5; D may be TRBD2 (6 bases). With 10 bases removed from V and 5 bases from J, the gap between germline ends came to 17 bases. This CDR3 is 13 amino acids long. Looked up from germline, CDR1 is MNHEY and CDR2 is SVGAGI. CDR3 region: CATLRTRGETQYF. The CDR3 coding sequence is TGTGCCACCCTCAGGACACGGGGGGAGACCCAGTACTTC.

This clonotype was observed at least ten times. The J gene is TRBJ1-1, the V gene TRBV5-5, with D perhaps matching TRBD1 (5 bases). This CDR3 is 17 amino acids long. Germline lookup yields CDR1 SGHKS and CDR2 YYEKEE (reference sequence). Trimming left V 0 bases short and J 4 bases short, with 19 bases between. CDR3 residues: CASSLDTSIYGTTEAFF. The CDR3 nucleotides are TGTGCCAGCAGCTTGGATACCTCGATTTACGGGACCACTGAAGCTTTCTTT.

This rearrangement joins TRBV7-2 to TRBJ1-4; the D gene is possibly TRBD1 (6 bases). The V and J ends lost 1 base and 7 bases respectively, with 13 bases between them. The germline V gene has CDR1 SGHTA and CDR2 FQGNSA. The CDR3 totals 15 residues. CDR3 loop: CASSLVAGVGEKLFF. The CDR3 nucleotides are TGTGCCAGCAGCTTAGTCGCAGGGGTGGGTGAAAAACTGTTTTTT.

The chain has TRBV19 and TRBJ1-5; D not certain. V was clipped by 3 bases and J by 2 bases, with 2 bases between them. This CDR3 spans 12 amino acids. CDR1 and CDR2 from the germline V gene are LNHDA and SQIVND (reference sequence). CDR3 amino acids: CASSIGNQPQHF. CDR3 in DNA: TGTGCCAGTAGTATTGGCAATCAGCCCCAGCATTTT.

By share, this clonotype ranks as medium-sized (0.01 to 0.1%). The V and J genes are TRBV29-1 and TRBJ1-1; 9 bases are shared with TRBD1. Germline lookup yields CDR1 SQVTM and CDR2 ANQGSEA. V lost 6 bases and J lost 2; bases outside the gene matches: 4. This CDR3 has 13 residues. The DNA for the CDR3 is TGCAGCGTCACACAGGGGGCAAACACTGAAGCTTTCTTT. Amino acids: CSVTQGANTEAFF.

In this sample, this clonotype is medium-sized. CDR3 DNA sequence: TGTGCCAGCAGACCGGGACATTTGAACACTGAAGCTTTCTTT. Protein: CASRPGHLNTEAFF. The V gene is TRBV6-2 or TRBV6-3, the J gene TRBJ1-1; D might be TRBD1 (6 bases). CDR1 MNHEY and CDR2 SVGEGT come from the germline V gene. V was shortened by 6 bases and J by 0 bases, with 11 bases between the two germline ends. The CDR3 length is 14 residues.

This clonotype has a count of ten or more. The chain has TRBV20-1 and TRBJ1-1; D not resolved. Germline-derived CDR1 and CDR2 are DFQATT and SNEGSKA (reference sequence). The V gene lost 6 bases and the J gene lost 0 bases, with 11 bases spanning the gap. CDR3 size: 13 residues. The CDR3 here is CSAEGRLNTEAFF. As DNA, the CDR3 is TGCAGTGCCGAAGGAAGACTGAACACTGAAGCTTTCTTT.

Sample share makes this clonotype medium-sized (0.01 to 0.1%). The V and J genes are TRBV5-6 and TRBJ1-2; D uncertain. CDR1 is SGHDT and CDR2 is YYEEEE in the germline V gene. There are 12 residues in the CDR3. Trimming removed 2 bases at V and 10 bases at J, with 12 bases between. The CDR3 sequence: CASSFSGGSYTF. The DNA of the CDR3 is TGTGCCAGCAGCTTCAGCGGAGGATCCTACACCTTC.

At least ten counts were recorded for this clonotype. The chain links TRBV20-1 to TRBJ1-2; unclear D gene. There are 14 residues in the CDR3. Germline loops: CDR1 DFQATT, CDR2 SNEGSKA (reference sequence). V lost 0 bases, J lost 4 bases, and 12 bases lay in between. The CDR3 loop is CSARDQDRAYGYTF. CDR3 coding DNA: TGCAGTGCTAGAGACCAGGATCGAGCCTATGGCTACACCTTC.

This clonotype came up many times. The genes are TRBV5-1 and TRBJ1-1; D unclear. V was trimmed by 6 bases and J by 1 base, leaving 10 bases between them. Germline V gene lookup returns CDR1 SGHRS and CDR2 YFSETQ. CDR3 length: 13 amino acids. The CDR3 sequence is CASKAAWNTEAFF. DNA for the CDR3: TGCGCCAGCAAGGCGGCATGGAACACTGAAGCTTTCTTT.

This chain connects TRBV19 to TRBJ2-1, with D possibly being TRBD2 (6 bases). The CDR3 spans 14 residues. V lost 4 bases, J lost 5 bases, and 12 bases lay in between. The V gene's germline CDR1 is LNHDA and CDR2 SQIVND (reference sequence). As DNA, the CDR3 is TGTGCCAGTAGTACTGGGACTTTTAACAATGAGCAGTTCTTC. Translation: CASSTGTFNNEQFF.

The chain carries TRBV19 and TRBJ2-4; a weak D match, TRBD1 (6 bases). This CDR3 has 15 residues. Trimming removed 6 bases from V and 5 bases from J, with 17 bases in between. The V gene's germline CDR1 is LNHDA and CDR2 SQIVND (reference sequence). The chain's CDR3 is CASRPYTGFQNIQYF. CDR3 DNA: TGTGCCAGTAGACCTTACACAGGGTTTCAAAACATTCAGTACTTC.

In its sample, this clonotype ranks as medium-sized. The CDR3 protein is CASSFGLGPDYLTDTQYF. In DNA form, the CDR3 reads TGTGCCAGCAGTTTTGGCTTAGGGCCCGACTACCTCACAGATACGCAGTATTTT. V and J are TRBV28 and TRBJ2-3; tentatively, D is TRBD2 (5 bases). The V gene's germline CDR1 is MDHEN and CDR2 SYDVKM. The CDR3 spans 18 residues. Trimming cost V 3 bases and J 2 bases, with 21 bases left between them. The whole variable domain, filled in from reference TRBV28 and TRBJ2-3, reads DVKVTQSSRYLVKRTGEKVFLECVQDMDHENMFWYRQDPGLGLRLIYFSYDVKMKEKGDIPEGYSVSREKKERFSLILESASTNQTSMYLCASSFGLGPDYLTDTQYFGPGTRLTVL.

By share of the sample, this clonotype is medium-sized. The chain couples TRBV7-2 to TRBJ2-7, with 10 bases fitting TRBD1. The CDR3 is 17 residues long. CDR1 is SGHTA and CDR2 is FQGNSA in the germline V gene. Trimming at V came to 3 bases and at J to 4 bases, leaving 12 bases not matched to a gene. As DNA, the CDR3 is TGTGCCAGCAGCTTTCGGAGGGGGACAGGGGACAGGTACGAGCAGTACTTC. It is translated as CASSFRRGTGDRYEQYF.

This clonotype has just a few counts. V is TRBV6-5 and J is TRBJ1-5; D might be TRBD1 (6 bases). Deletions cut 5 bases from V and 3 bases from J, with 14 bases between. This CDR3 spans 15 amino acids. Per the germline V gene, CDR1 is MNHEY and CDR2 is SVGAGI. The CDR3 loop is CASSRDTAPNQPQHF. CDR3 nucleotide sequence: TGTGCCAGCAGTAGGGACACGGCCCCCAATCAGCCCCAGCATTTT.

This clonotype has just a few counts. The V call is TRBV7-9, the J call TRBJ1-1; D ambiguous. There are 15 residues in the CDR3. Germline CDR1 and CDR2: SEHNR and FQNEAQ (reference sequence). V was trimmed by 1 base and J by 1 base, leaving 10 bases between them. Here the CDR3 reads CASSLGLLTNTEAFF. DNA of the CDR3: TGTGCCAGCAGCTTAGGCCTGCTAACGAACACTGAAGCTTTCTTT.

This rearrangement joins TRBV3-1 to TRBJ1-2, with a tentative D call TRBD1 (5 bases). V dropped 4 bases and J dropped 4 bases, with 10 bases sitting between them. The germline V gene encodes CDR1 LGHDT and CDR2 YNNKEL (reference sequence). The CDR3 has 13 amino acids. CDR3 in amino acids: CASSLGRSYGYTF. The CDR3 DNA is TGTGCCAGCAGCCTGGGACGGAGCTATGGCTACACCTTC. Supplemented by reference TRBV3-1 and TRBJ1-2, the full variable domain reads DTAVSQTPKYLVTQMGNDKSIKCEQNLGHDTMYWYKQDSKKFLKIMFSYNNKELIINETVPNRFSPKSPDKAHLNLHINSLELGDSAVYFCASSLGRSYGYTFGSGTRLTVV.

By frequency in the sample, this clonotype is medium-sized (0.01 to 0.1%). This chain's CDR3 is CASSHAGAGEQYF. The CDR3 DNA sequence: TGTGCCAGCAGCCATGCGGGGGCAGGCGAGCAGTACTTC. The genes are TRBV11-3 and TRBJ2-7; a possible D gene is TRBD2 (7 bases). V was cut by 5 bases and J by 6 bases, with 14 bases left in between. The CDR3 is made up of 13 amino acids. Per germline, CDR1 SGHNT and CDR2 YENEEA.

This clonotype has ten or more counts. The chain uses TRBV20-1 and TRBJ2-1, with TRBD1 as a possible D gene (5 bases). The ends were cut back, 3 bases at V and 6 bases at J, with 18 bases in the middle. Germline values: CDR1 DFQATT, CDR2 SNEGSKA (reference sequence). The CDR3 extends over 15 amino acids. The CDR3 DNA sequence: TGCAGTGCTAGCTGGCTACAGGAAAGGGTCAATGAGCAGTTCTTC. Encoded protein: CSASWLQERVNEQFF.

By share, this clonotype ranks as medium-sized. The chain has TRBV6-6 and TRBJ2-5; 7 bases map to TRBD2. CDR1 is MNHNY, CDR2 SVGAGI, per germline (reference sequence). This CDR3 has 14 residues. Losses at the gene ends were 2 bases for V and 5 bases for J; bases not matched to a gene: 5. The CDR3 sequence is CASSYGLGGETQYF. In nucleotides, the CDR3 is TGTGCCAGCAGTTACGGACTAGGAGGGGAGACCCAGTACTTC.

A note on this clonotype: A much larger clone lies a single base off, so this may be a read error. The rearrangement links TRBV29-1 to TRBJ1-1; D possibly corresponds to TRBD1 (6 bases). The CDR3 consists of 14 residues. V lost 5 bases and J 4 bases, leaving 17 bases between the germline ends. Germline loops: CDR1 SQVTM, CDR2 ANQGSEA. The CDR3 DNA reads TGCAGCGTTCCCGGGCGGGACAAGACCACTGAAGCTTTCTTT. Translated: CSVPGRDKTTEAFF.

By share of the sample, this clonotype is medium-sized. The chain links TRBV7-2 to TRBJ2-2, with no clear D. Germline V CDR1 and CDR2: SGHTA, FQGNSA. This CDR3 spans 11 amino acids. V was shortened by 3 bases and J by 13 bases, with 9 bases between the two germline ends. CDR3 region: CASSFREVLFF. The CDR3 region has the DNA TGTGCCAGCAGCTTTAGGGAAGTGCTGTTTTTT.

This clonotype is termed medium-sized. This sequence joins TRBV6-4 and TRBJ2-3; 10 nucleotides line up with TRBD1. Unmatched junction bases numbered 1, after V lost 3 bases and J lost 4 bases. The CDR3 has 14 residues. The germline gives CDR1 MRHNA, CDR2 SNTAGT. The CDR3 is CASSEGQGADTQYF. CDR3 DNA: TGTGCCAGCAGTGAAGGACAGGGGGCAGATACGCAGTATTTT.